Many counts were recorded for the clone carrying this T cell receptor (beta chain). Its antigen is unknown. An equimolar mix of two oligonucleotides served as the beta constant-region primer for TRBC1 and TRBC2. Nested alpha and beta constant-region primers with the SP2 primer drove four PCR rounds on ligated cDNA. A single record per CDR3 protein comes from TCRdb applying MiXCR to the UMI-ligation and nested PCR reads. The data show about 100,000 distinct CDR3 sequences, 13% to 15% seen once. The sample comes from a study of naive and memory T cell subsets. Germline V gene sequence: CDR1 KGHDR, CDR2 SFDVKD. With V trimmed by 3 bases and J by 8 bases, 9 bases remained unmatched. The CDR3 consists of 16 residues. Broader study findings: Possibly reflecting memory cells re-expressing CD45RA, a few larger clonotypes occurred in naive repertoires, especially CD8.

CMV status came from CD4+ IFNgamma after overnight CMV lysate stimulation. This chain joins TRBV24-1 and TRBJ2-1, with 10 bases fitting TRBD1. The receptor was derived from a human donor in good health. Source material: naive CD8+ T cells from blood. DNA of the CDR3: TGTGCCACCAGTGATCAACCGGGACAGGGGTTCGATGAGCAGTTCTTC. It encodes CATSDQPGQGFDEQFF.